The 17 T cell receptor beta chains reported below all come from one sample, sequenced in a study of shared clonotypes between healthy human individuals. Generated by immunoSEQ multiplex PCR, the TCRdb table keeps only in-frame clones and is missing some. Counted here are 2 million to 2.5 million clones, under 95% occurring once; the ten biggest clones make up 0.37%. The specimen sequenced was naive CD4+ T cells from PBMCs. Subset denoted: CD45RA+ positively selected. These receptors were obtained from a man aged 18 to 30 in good health. Some clones in this sample may be carry-over from other donors' samples.

This chain links TRBV4-3 with TRBJ1-5; D is unresolved. This CDR3 has 16 residues. Germline CDR1 is LGHNA and CDR2 is YSLEER. Trimming cost V 1 base and J 4 bases, with 14 bases left between them. The DNA of the CDR3 is TGCGCCAGCAGCCAAGGTTTTCAGAACTCGAATCAGCCCCAGCATTTT. It encodes CASSQGFQNSNQPQHF.

This clone was seen just once. The chain recombines TRBV19 with TRBJ1-1, with TRBD1 matching 7 bases. Germline V CDR1 and CDR2: LNHDA, SQIVND (reference sequence). The V segment lost 5 bases and the J segment 0 bases; nucleotides outside the gene matches: 9. The CDR3 length is 16 residues. Here the CDR3 DNA reads TGTGCCAGTAGTTTCCACCGGGACAGAATGAACACTGAAGCTTTCTTT. Encoded protein: CASSFHRDRMNTEAFF.

The chain combines TRBV25-1 with TRBJ1-1; tentatively, D is TRBD1 (5 bases). The CDR3 runs to 13 residues. V was cut by 4 bases and J by 10 bases, with 16 bases left in between. Germline CDR1 and CDR2: MGHDK and SYGVNS. CDR3 nucleotide sequence: TGTGCCAGCAGTGGCCGACAGTTAAGAGGAGCTTTCTTT. Translation gives CASSGRQLRGAFF.

The V and J genes are TRBV5-4 and TRBJ1-3; D is unresolved. CDR1 and CDR2 from the germline V gene are SGHNT and YYREEE (reference sequence). CDR3 length: 14 amino acids. V lost 0 bases and J lost 8, with 12 bases in between. CDR3 region: CASSLGGPSDTIYF. CDR3 DNA sequence: TGTGCCAGCAGCTTGGGCGGCCCGTCCGACACCATATATTTT.

The chain recombines TRBV28 with TRBJ1-3; D perhaps matches TRBD1 (6 bases). V lost 6 bases and J lost 0, with 12 bases in between. From germline, CDR1 is MDHEN and CDR2 SYDVKM. The CDR3 runs 15 residues. The CDR3 spells CASRAGAISGNTIYF. The DNA for the CDR3 is TGTGCCAGCAGGGCAGGGGCAATCTCTGGAAACACCATATATTTT.

V is TRBV27 and J is TRBJ2-1; 14 bases are shared with TRBD2. The CDR3 covers 16 residues. J lost 5 bases, V lost 4 bases, and 4 bases had no gene match. Germline V CDR1 and CDR2: MNHEY, SMNVEV (reference sequence). The CDR3 DNA follows: TGTGCCAGCAGTTCCACGGGACTAGCGGGGGACAATGAGCAGTTCTTC. It yields the protein CASSSTGLAGDNEQFF.

The chain employs TRBV5-1 and TRBJ2-1; D assignment may be TRBD1 or TRBD2 (5 bases each). Germline CDR1 reads SGHRS; CDR2 reads YFSETQ. The CDR3 has 17 residues. With 4 bases removed from V and 8 bases from J, the gap between germline ends came to 25 bases. Here the CDR3 reads CASSPARDRRHADEQFF. The CDR3 region has the DNA TGCGCCAGCAGCCCTGCCCGGGACCGCCGCCATGCAGATGAGCAGTTCTTC.

On this clone: Additional DNA sequences in this sample encode the identical CDR3. V is TRBV7-3 and J is TRBJ2-1; TRBD2 aligns across 7 bases. CDR1 is SGHTA, CDR2 FQGTGA, per germline. The length of the CDR3 is 14 residues. With 5 bases clipped from V and 5 bases from J, the junction kept 6 bases outside the gene matches. CDR3 in amino acids: CASSPRGGDNEQFF. CDR3 in DNA: TGTGCCAGCAGCCCCCGGGGAGGGGACAATGAGCAGTTCTTC.

The chain combines TRBV21-1 with TRBJ1-2. TRBV21-1 is shown as a pseudogene. The length of the CDR3 is 18 residues. In DNA, the CDR3 is TGTGCCAGCAGCACAGAAATACACTCCCGAGGCAGAAGAGGGGGCTACACCTTC. Translated, it gives CASSTEIHSRGRRGGYTF.

This chain uses TRBV13 with TRBJ2-5; possibly TRBD1 for D (5 bases). Germline V CDR1 and CDR2: PRHDT, FYEKMQ (reference sequence). V was shortened by 5 bases and J by 5 bases, with 21 bases between the two germline ends. This CDR3 spans 16 amino acids. CDR3 sequence (DNA): TGTGCCAGCAGCCGCGGTGGTGTCAGGGATAAGGAGACCCAGTACTTC. Protein product: CASSRGGVRDKETQYF.

This clone was observed a single time. The chain links TRBV2 to TRBJ2-2, with D perhaps matching TRBD2 (5 bases). This CDR3 contains 12 residues. Germline V lookup: CDR1 SNHLY, CDR2 FYNNEI. Trimming cost V 6 bases and J 7 bases, with 9 bases left between them. The CDR3 spells CASSERVGELFF. CDR3 in DNA: TGTGCCAGCAGCGAGAGGGTCGGGGAGCTGTTTTTT.

This clone was seen more than once but under ten times. The chain employs TRBV28 and TRBJ1-1; D gene unclear. Germline CDR1 reads MDHEN; CDR2 reads SYDVKM. The CDR3 contains 16 residues. V shed 4 bases and J shed 0 bases, with 15 bases lying between them. As DNA, the CDR3 is TGTGCCAGCAGTTCCTCCAGCTTTGGGATGAACACTGAAGCTTTCTTT. Translation: CASSSSSFGMNTEAFF.

This chain connects TRBV7-3 to TRBJ2-3; D uncertain. Germline V gene lookup returns CDR1 SGHTA and CDR2 FQGTGA. The CDR3 extends over 14 amino acids. With 4 bases removed from V and 1 base from J, the gap between germline ends came to 9 bases. The CDR3 nucleotides are TGTGCCAGCAGCTATCCCGGGCGCACAGATACGCAGTATTTT. Its translation: CASSYPGRTDTQYF.

Note on this clone: Other DNA sequences in this sample translate to the same CDR3. The genes are TRBV5-6 and TRBJ1-5; D is uncertain. Looked up from germline, CDR1 is SGHDT and CDR2 is YYEEEE. V was shortened by 0 bases and J by 4 bases, with 5 bases between the two germline ends. The CDR3 loop spans 13 amino acids. DNA of the CDR3: TGTGCCAGCAGCTTGGGGGCAAATCAGCCCCAGCATTTT. This translates into CASSLGANQPQHF. Together with reference TRBV5-6 and TRBJ1-5, the CDR3 gives the full variable domain: DAGVTQSPTHLIKTRGQQVTLRCSPKSGHDTVSWYQQALGQGPQFIFQYYEEEERQRGNFPDRFSGHQFPNYSSELNVNALLLGDSALYLCASSLGANQPQHFGDGTRLSIL.

The chain has TRBV9 and TRBJ2-7; 9 bases map to TRBD2. The CDR3 consists of 16 residues. Germline V gene data show CDR1 as SGDLS and CDR2 as YYNGEE. Losses at the gene ends were 0 bases for V and 3 bases for J; bases not matched to a gene: 7. CDR3 protein: CASSVGGSGSLYEQYF. In nucleotides, the CDR3 is TGTGCCAGCAGCGTAGGGGGTAGCGGGAGCCTCTACGAGCAGTACTTC.

The chain links TRBV6-6 to TRBJ1-5; tentative D call: TRBD1 (6 bases). The V gene's germline CDR1 is MNHNY and CDR2 SVGAGI (reference sequence). The V gene lost 1 base and the J gene lost 7 bases, with 17 bases spanning the gap. The CDR3 is made up of 16 amino acids. The CDR3 sequence is CASSYLSGGLGQPQHF. Written as DNA, the CDR3 is TGTGCCAGCAGTTACTTGTCCGGGGGCCTGGGGCAGCCCCAGCATTTT.

The CDR3 DNA reads as TGTGCCAGCTCACCTCTCATAAGGGGCCAGGGTGAGCAGTTCTTC. This translates into CASSPLIRGQGEQFF. The rearrangement joins TRBV18 to TRBJ2-1; D is perhaps TRBD1 (5 bases). This CDR3 is 15 amino acids long. The V end was cut by 3 bases, the J end by 9 bases, with 18 bases between. Germline loops: CDR1 KGHSH, CDR2 LQKENI.